The present T cell receptor (beta chain) was sequenced within a study of blood T cell repertoires in COVID-19. In the study overall: Italy, Spain and the United States were the sources of the convalescent and acute COVID-19 samples. T cells, B-cell-depleted T cells, or PBMCs provided the cDNA or gDNA that served as material.

Original processing methods: Scientists estimated how many nucleated cells there were by amplifying reference gene primers. Assay used: immunoSEQ multiplex PCR; TCRdb lists only in-frame clones, some missing. V and J calls and clone size are copied from that table; D and trimming were computed from the DNA. Of 70,000 or so clones in the sample, 60% to 85% were seen once. CDR3 size: 12 residues. Germline values: CDR1 SQVTM, CDR2 ANQGSEA. V trimming: 6 bases; J trimming: 7 bases; junction bases outside the gene matches: 3. Material for sequencing was peripheral blood. The TCR sequence derives from a human donor in a cohort sampled during active COVID-19. The chain carries TRBV29-1 and TRBJ2-2, with 9 positions matching TRBD1. The CDR3: CSVGTGNGELFF. The DNA of the CDR3 is TGCAGCGTCGGGACAGGGAACGGGGAGCTGTTTTTT.